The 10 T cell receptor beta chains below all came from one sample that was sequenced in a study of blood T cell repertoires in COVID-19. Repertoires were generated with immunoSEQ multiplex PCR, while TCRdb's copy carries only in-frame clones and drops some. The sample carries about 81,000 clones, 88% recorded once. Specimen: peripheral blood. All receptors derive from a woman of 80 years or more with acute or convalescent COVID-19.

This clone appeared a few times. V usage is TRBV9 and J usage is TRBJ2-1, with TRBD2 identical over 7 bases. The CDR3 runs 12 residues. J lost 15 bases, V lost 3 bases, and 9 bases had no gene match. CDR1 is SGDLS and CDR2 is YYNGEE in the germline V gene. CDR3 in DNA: TGTGCCAGCAGCGGGACTACCGGGGGGTGGTTCTTC. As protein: CASSGTTGGWFF. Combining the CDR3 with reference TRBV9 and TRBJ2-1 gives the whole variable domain DSGVTQTPKHLITATGQRVTLRCSPRSGDLSVYWYQQSLDQGLQFLIQYYNGEERAKGNILERFSAQQFPDLHSELNLSSLELGDSALYFCASSGTTGGWFFGPGTRLTVL.

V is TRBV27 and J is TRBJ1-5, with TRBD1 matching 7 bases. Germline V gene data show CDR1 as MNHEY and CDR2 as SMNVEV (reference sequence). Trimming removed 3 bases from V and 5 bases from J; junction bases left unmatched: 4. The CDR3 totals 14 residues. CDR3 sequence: CASSFRGGYQPQHF. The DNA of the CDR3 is TGTGCCAGCAGTTTCAGAGGGGGCTATCAGCCCCAGCATTTT.

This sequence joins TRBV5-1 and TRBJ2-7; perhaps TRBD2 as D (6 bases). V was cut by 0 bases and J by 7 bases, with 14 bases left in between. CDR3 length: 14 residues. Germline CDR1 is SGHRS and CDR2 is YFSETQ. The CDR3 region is CASSLDSPAGEQYF. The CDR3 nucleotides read TGCGCCAGCAGCTTGGACTCCCCGGCGGGGGAGCAGTACTTC.

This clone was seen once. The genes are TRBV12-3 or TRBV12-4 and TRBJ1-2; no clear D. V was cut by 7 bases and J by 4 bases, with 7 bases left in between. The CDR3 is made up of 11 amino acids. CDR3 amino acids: CASMRGYGYTF. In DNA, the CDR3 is TGTGCCAGCATGAGAGGCTATGGCTACACCTTC.

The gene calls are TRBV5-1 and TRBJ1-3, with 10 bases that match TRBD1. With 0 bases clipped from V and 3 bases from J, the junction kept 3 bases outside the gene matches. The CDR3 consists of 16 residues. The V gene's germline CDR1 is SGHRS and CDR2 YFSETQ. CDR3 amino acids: CASSLGQGASGNTIYF. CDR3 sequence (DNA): TGCGCCAGCAGCTTGGGACAGGGGGCAAGTGGAAACACCATATATTTT.

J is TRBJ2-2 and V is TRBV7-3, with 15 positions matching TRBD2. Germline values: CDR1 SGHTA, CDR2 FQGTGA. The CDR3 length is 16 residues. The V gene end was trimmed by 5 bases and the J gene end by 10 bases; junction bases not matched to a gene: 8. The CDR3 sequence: CASSLGLAGGLEELFF. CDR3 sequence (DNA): TGTGCCAGCAGCCTCGGACTAGCGGGGGGGCTTGAGGAGCTGTTTTTT.

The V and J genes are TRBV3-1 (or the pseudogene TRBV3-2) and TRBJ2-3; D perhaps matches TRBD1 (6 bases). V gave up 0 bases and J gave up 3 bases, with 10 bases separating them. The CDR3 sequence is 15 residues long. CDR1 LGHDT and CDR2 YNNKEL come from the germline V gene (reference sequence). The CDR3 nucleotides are TGTGCCAGCAGCCAAGAGGGACATCCAACAGATACGCAGTATTTT. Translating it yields CASSQEGHPTDTQYF.

CDR3 loop: CASSYSGTGSYEQYF. CDR3 in DNA: TGTGCCAGCAGTTACTCCGGGACAGGTTCCTACGAGCAGTACTTC. This chain uses TRBV6-2 or TRBV6-3 with TRBJ2-7; 8 nucleotides align to TRBD1. Per the germline V gene, CDR1 is MNHEY and CDR2 is SVGEGT. The V gene end was trimmed by 0 bases and the J gene end by 1 base; junction bases not matched to a gene: 2. The length of the CDR3 is 15 residues.

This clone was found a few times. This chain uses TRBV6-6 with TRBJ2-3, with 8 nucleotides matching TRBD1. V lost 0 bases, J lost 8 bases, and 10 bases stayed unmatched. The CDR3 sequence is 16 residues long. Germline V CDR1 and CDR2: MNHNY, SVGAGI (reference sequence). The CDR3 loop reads CASSYSGTTQGATQYF. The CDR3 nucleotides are TGTGCCAGCAGTTACTCCGGGACCACCCAGGGGGCTACGCAGTATTTT.

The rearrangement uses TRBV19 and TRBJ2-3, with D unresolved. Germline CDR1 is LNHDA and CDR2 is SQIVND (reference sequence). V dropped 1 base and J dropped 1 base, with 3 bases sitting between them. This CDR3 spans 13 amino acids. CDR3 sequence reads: CASSIVGTDTQYF. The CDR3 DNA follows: TGTGCCAGTAGTATAGTCGGCACAGATACGCAGTATTTT.